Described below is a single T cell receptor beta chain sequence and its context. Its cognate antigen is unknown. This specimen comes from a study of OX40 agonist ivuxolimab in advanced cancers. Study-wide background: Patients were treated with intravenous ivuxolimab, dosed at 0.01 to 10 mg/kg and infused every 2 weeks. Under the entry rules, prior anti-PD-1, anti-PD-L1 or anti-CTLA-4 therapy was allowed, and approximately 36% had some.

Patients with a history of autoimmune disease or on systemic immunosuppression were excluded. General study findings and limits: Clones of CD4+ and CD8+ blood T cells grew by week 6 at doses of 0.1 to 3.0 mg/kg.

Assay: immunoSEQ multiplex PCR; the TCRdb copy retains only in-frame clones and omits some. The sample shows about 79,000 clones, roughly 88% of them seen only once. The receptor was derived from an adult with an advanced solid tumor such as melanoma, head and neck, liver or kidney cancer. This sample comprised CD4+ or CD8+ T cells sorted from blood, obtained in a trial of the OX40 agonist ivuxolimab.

Written as DNA, the CDR3 is TGTGCCAGCAGACCCCCCACAGATACGCAGTATTTT. Translating gives CASRPPTDTQYF. The V and J genes are TRBV6-1 and TRBJ2-3; D gene ambiguous. The V end lost 6 bases, the J end lost 2 bases, and 6 bases lay between the germline ends. The CDR3 totals 12 residues. The germline V gene has CDR1 MNHNS and CDR2 SASEGT.